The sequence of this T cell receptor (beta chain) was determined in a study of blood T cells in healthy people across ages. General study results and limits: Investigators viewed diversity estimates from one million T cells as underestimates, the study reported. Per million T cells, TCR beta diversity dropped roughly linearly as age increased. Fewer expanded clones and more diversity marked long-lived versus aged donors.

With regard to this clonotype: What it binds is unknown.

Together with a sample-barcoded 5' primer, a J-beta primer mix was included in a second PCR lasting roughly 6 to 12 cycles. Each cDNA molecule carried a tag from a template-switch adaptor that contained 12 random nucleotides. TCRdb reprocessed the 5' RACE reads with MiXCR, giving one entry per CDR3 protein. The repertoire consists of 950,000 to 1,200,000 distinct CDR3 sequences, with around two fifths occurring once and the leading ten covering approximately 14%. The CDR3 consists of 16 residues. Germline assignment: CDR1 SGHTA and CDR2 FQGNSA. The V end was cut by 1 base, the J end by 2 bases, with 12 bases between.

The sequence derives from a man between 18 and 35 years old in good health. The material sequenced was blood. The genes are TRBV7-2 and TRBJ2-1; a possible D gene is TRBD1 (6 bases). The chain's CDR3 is CASSLEVTGTYNEQFF. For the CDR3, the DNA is TGTGCCAGCAGCTTAGAGGTGACAGGTACCTACAATGAGCAGTTCTTC.